Sequencing of this T cell receptor (beta chain) was carried out in a study of T cell responses to AZD1222 COVID-19 vaccine (dated by TCRdb to the early 2020s). For the study in its entirety: AZD1222 recipients with second doses at about 4 weeks or about 12 weeks were pooled, because spike-specific TCR depth and breadth did not differ between schedules. A total of more than 230 trial participants underwent TCR sequencing, of whom around 200 received two doses of AZD1222 and some 25 received two doses of the MenACWY control vaccine. Trial participants were enrolled by age into subgroups of 18-55, 56-69 and 70-plus years, and around 150, 29 and 61 TCR-sequenced participants, respectively, were included in these subgroups. Paper-wide results and their limitations: Because no day 14 peak-response samples were available, the repertoires could be characterized only after the peak T cell response. Most participants were white British and females outnumbered males, and the authors suggested that clonal diversity may have been underestimated. Spike-specific TCR breadth and depth rose significantly after two AZD1222 doses compared with day 0 and with MenACWY recipients. Epitopes outside the regions mutated in the B.1.351 and B.1.1.7 variants were reportedly recognized by nearly half of the unique spike-specific TCRs. Vaccine-associated CD4 TCRs spanned the whole spike protein, with dominant responses in regions 160-218 and 743-854. The 56-69-year group was small, and its depth increase did not reach significance, likely because of low power. Conclusions about previously exposed vaccinees are limited because only six or seven AZD1222 recipients were SARS-CoV-2 seropositive at baseline.

What the time point label conveys for this sample: baseline before first vaccination. The vaccinee samples were drawn from two UK trials, COV001 and COV002, one of which was a single-blind randomized controlled phase 2/3 trial testing AZD1222 (ChAdOx1 nCoV-19) in healthy adults. For TCRbeta chain sequencing, PBMC samples were collected from trial participants at day 0 and at day 28 after the second dose. From the cysteine through the phenylalanine, the CDR3 covers 10 amino acids. The retained sequence is limited to the CDR3, 30 bases, with the frame set at the first base. Per the germline V gene, SGHTA is the CDR1 and FQGNSA is the CDR2. To note about this clone: There is no known antigen for this receptor. At one boundary the junction diverges from the germline segment, which might be a read error.

The CDR3 regions of human TCRbeta chains were analyzed by immunosequencing. Per the authors' processing: TCRs in the repertoires were matched against a reference library of SARS-CoV-2-specific TCRs that had been generated with the MIRA antigen-specificity platform. Breadth was defined as the fraction of unique TCRs that were SARS-CoV-2-associated, and depth was defined as the fraction of total T cells that were SARS-CoV-2-associated. Using the MIRA data, each spike-specific TCR was mapped to the spike region that the TCR reacts to and placed in a CD4 or CD8 class. Log10-transformed breadth and depth values were compared by one-way ANOVA with Sidak's multiple comparisons tests. TCRdb retrieved this table from immuneACCESS and kept in-frame rearrangements only. Not all clones are present; in checked studies, unresolved V genes account for under half, and no reason is known for the remainder. The V and J calls and clone size were taken over from that table, and D and trimming were inferred from the DNA. The sample table contains 90,000 to 130,000 clones; only one count was recorded for roughly four fifths of them. In total, the top ten clones hold roughly 4.5% of the sample.

This receptor was obtained from an adult in good health. Recombination linked TRBV7-2 to TRBJ2-1, with the D gene not confidently named. Sample: peripheral blood, taken on day 0 of AZD1222 vaccination. The nucleotides read TGTGCCAGCAGCTCCTATGAACAGTTCTTC. Its amino acids are CASSSYEQFF. The entire variable domain, with the stretches around the CDR3 drawn from the reference TRBV7-2 and TRBJ2-1 proteins, is GAGVSQSPSNKVTEKGKDVELRCDPISGHTALYWYRQSLGQGLEFLIYFQGNSAPDKSGLPSDRFSAERTGGSVSTLTIQRTQQEDSAVYLCASSSYEQFFGPGTRLTVL.